One and the same sample provided the 18 T cell receptor beta chains below, sequenced in a study of blood T cells in healthy people across ages. Through a sample-barcoded 5' primer and a J-beta primer mix, a second PCR was run for roughly 6 to 11 cycles. TCRdb analysed the 5' RACE reads with MiXCR anew, one entry per CDR3 protein. The sample has about 1,600,000 distinct CDR3 sequences, roughly 40% seen once. The sample taken for sequencing was blood. The receptors shown here come from a woman aged 18-29 years in good health.

This clonotype was counted many times. V gene TRBV4-2 combines with J gene TRBJ2-1; no reliable D call. Germline-derived CDR1 and CDR2 are LGHNA and YNFKEQ. The ends were cut back, 3 bases at V and 5 bases at J, with 11 bases in the middle. This CDR3 has 14 residues. CDR3 region: CASSHPGRDNEQFF. CDR3 sequence (DNA): TGTGCCAGCAGCCACCCAGGCCGGGACAATGAGCAGTTCTTC.

CDR3 region: CASSNTLTQGESPLHF. In DNA form, the CDR3 reads TGCGCCAGCAGCAACACCTTAACTCAGGGAGAATCACCCCTCCACTTT. This chain connects TRBV5-1 to TRBJ1-6, with D maybe TRBD1 (5 bases). The CDR3 is made up of 16 amino acids. The V end was cut by 4 bases, the J end by 10 bases, with 21 bases between. Germline V gene lookup returns CDR1 SGHRS and CDR2 YFSETQ.

The gene calls are TRBV6-4 and TRBJ2-1; 8 bases agree with TRBD2. The CDR3 runs to 19 residues. From germline, CDR1 is MRHNA and CDR2 SNTAGT. Germline trimming cut 0 bases from V and 7 bases from J; bases unmatched to any gene: 17. Written as DNA, the CDR3 is TGTGCCAGCAGTGACTCTCGAATCGGGGGAGGGACTAGATTAAATGAGCAGTTCTTC. Its protein product is CASSDSRIGGGTRLNEQFF.

V gene TRBV10-3 combines with J gene TRBJ1-4; D gene uncertain. V was shortened by 2 bases and J by 5 bases, with 3 bases between the two germline ends. Germline CDR1 and CDR2: ENHRY and SYGVKD. This CDR3 contains 12 residues. The CDR3 spells CAISEANEKLFF. CDR3 DNA sequence: TGTGCCATCAGTGAGGCAAATGAAAAACTGTTTTTT.

This chain links TRBV7-9 with TRBJ2-5; 10 bases map to TRBD2. Judging by the DNA end, TRBJ2-7 fits better; the J call may be wrong. CDR1 and CDR2 (germline): SEHNR, FQNEAQ (reference sequence). The CDR3 has 16 amino acids. The CDR3: CASIPLGSGRSIEQYF. DNA for the CDR3: TGTGCCAGCATCCCCCTAGGTAGCGGGAGGTCTATCGAGCAGTACTTC.

Only one count was recorded for this clonotype. The chain uses TRBV20-1 and TRBJ2-1, with 9 bases fitting TRBD2. The closer fit of TRBJ2-7 to the DNA end suggests the J call may be wrong. The CDR3 length is 15 residues. The germline V gene encodes CDR1 DFQATT and CDR2 SNEGSKA (reference sequence). This CDR3 is CSAPGSGRLYNEQYF. CDR3 DNA sequence: TGCAGTGCTCCCGGGAGCGGGAGGCTCTACAATGAGCAGTACTTC.

The chain has TRBV5-1 and TRBJ2-5; 9 bases are shared with TRBD1. The J call may not be correct, given that the DNA end is closer to TRBJ2-7. The CDR3 has 16 residues. The germline CDR1 and CDR2 sequences are SGHRS and YFSETQ. The DNA of the CDR3 is TGCGCCAGCAGCCTCTCTAGAGGGACAGGGTTTGACGAGCAGTACTTC. This encodes CASSLSRGTGFDEQYF.

V is TRBV20-1 and J is TRBJ2-5; 7 bases match TRBD1. The J call may be in error: the DNA end matches TRBJ2-1 better. Germline values: CDR1 DFQATT, CDR2 SNEGSKA (reference sequence). The CDR3 extends over 12 amino acids. CDR3 in DNA: TGCAGTGCTAAGACAGGACAGGAGACCCAGTTCTTC. Translated: CSAKTGQETQFF.

This clonotype was found a few times. The chain links TRBV20-1 to TRBJ1-2; D is perhaps TRBD1 (6 bases). CDR3 length equals 13 residues. Per the germline V gene, CDR1 is DFQATT and CDR2 is SNEGSKA (reference sequence). The V and J ends lost 5 bases and 5 bases respectively, with 15 bases between them. The CDR3 sequence: CSAPTGTNYGYTF. The DNA for the CDR3 is TGCAGTGCTCCTACCGGGACAAATTATGGCTACACCTTC.

The CDR3 spells CASSQQYYEQYF. CDR3 DNA: TGTGCCAGCAGCCAACAATACTACGAGCAGTACTTC. The chain uses TRBV14 and TRBJ2-7; D gene uncertain. CDR3 length equals 12 residues. Germline-derived CDR1 and CDR2 are SGHDN and FVKESK. Trimming stripped 2 bases from V and 3 bases from J, with 5 bases between.

The chain combines TRBV7-9 with TRBJ2-1; a weak D match, TRBD1 (6 bases). The end of the DNA aligns better with TRBJ2-7, so the J call may be wrong. Germline values: CDR1 SEHNR, CDR2 FQNEAQ (reference sequence). This CDR3 is 14 amino acids long. CDR3 sequence (DNA): TGTGCCAGCAGCGGATTAGGACAGTACAATGAGCAGTACTTC. Translation gives CASSGLGQYNEQYF.

The sample holds a few counts of this clonotype. The V and J genes are TRBV4-1 and TRBJ2-1; D perhaps matches TRBD2 (5 bases). CDR3 length: 17 residues. V gave up 2 bases and J gave up 0 bases, with 14 bases separating them. From germline, CDR1 is MGHRA and CDR2 YSYEKL. CDR3 bases: TGCGCCAGCAGCCAAAAGACTACCTCCAGCTCCTACAATGAGCAGTTCTTC. It encodes CASSQKTTSSSYNEQFF.

This sequence joins TRBV6-6 and TRBJ2-5, with D possibly TRBD2 on 6 matching bases. CDR1 and CDR2 from the germline V gene are MNHNY and SVGAGI (reference sequence). The V end lost 3 bases, the J end lost 4 bases, and 12 bases lay between the germline ends. This CDR3 comprises 14 residues. Written as DNA, the CDR3 is TGTGCCAGCAGTTATCTACTAGCTCCAGAGACCCAGTACTTC. This sequence encodes CASSYLLAPETQYF.

The genes are TRBV13 and TRBJ2-1; 11 bases are shared with TRBD2. The CDR3 length is 15 residues. CDR1 and CDR2 from the germline V gene are PRHDT and FYEKMQ (reference sequence). V lost 4 bases and J lost 9; bases outside the gene matches: 8. The CDR3 is CASSSGTSGNSEQFF. Here the CDR3 DNA reads TGTGCCAGCAGCTCCGGGACTAGCGGAAACAGTGAGCAGTTCTTC. Combining the CDR3 with reference TRBV13 and TRBJ2-1 gives the whole variable domain AAGVIQSPRHLIKEKRETATLKCYPIPRHDTVYWYQQGPGQDPQFLISFYEKMQSDKGSIPDRFSAQQFSDYHSELNMSSLELGDSALYFCASSSGTSGNSEQFFGPGTRLTVL.

This clonotype was seen a few times. Its ends do not fully match the called genes, so a read error is possible. V gene TRBV4-1 combines with J gene TRBJ1-6; D gene ambiguous. The CDR3 spans 13 residues. CDR1 is MGHRA and CDR2 is YSYEKL in the germline V gene. As DNA, the CDR3 is TGCGCCAGCAGCCAAGCGCTTAATCCACCCCTCCACTTT. Translated: CASSQALNPPLHF.

J is TRBJ1-5 and V is TRBV20-1; TRBD1 matches at 8 bases. Germline CDR1 reads DFQATT; CDR2 reads SNEGSKA (reference sequence). The ends lost 6 bases at V and 9 bases at J; junction bases unmatched: 16. This CDR3 comprises 15 residues. This chain's CDR3 is CSAAGTGHNKGPQHF. CDR3 DNA sequence: TGCAGTGCCGCCGGGACAGGCCATAACAAAGGGCCCCAGCATTTT.

This clonotype was observed once. A much larger clonotype is one base distant, so this may be a read error. The chain couples TRBV20-1 to TRBJ2-4; 9 positions agree with TRBD2. Per the germline V gene, CDR1 is DFQATT and CDR2 is SNEGSKA (reference sequence). The CDR3 has 12 residues. The CDR3 DNA reads as TGCAGGGGTAGCGGGAGCCACAATGAGCAGTACTTC. It codes for CRGSGSHNEQYF.

This clonotype was counted a few times. The chain is built from TRBV28 and TRBJ2-4; the match to TRBD2 covers 8 bases. The CDR3 consists of 17 residues. V trimming: 5 bases; J trimming: 4 bases; junction bases outside the gene matches: 13. Germline V lookup: CDR1 MDHEN, CDR2 SYDVKM. DNA of the CDR3: TGTGCCAGCAGTCCTCCTCGCGGACGGGGGGGTAAAAACATTCAGTACTTC. Translated: CASSPPRGRGGKNIQYF.